These 21 T cell receptor beta chains were sequenced from one sample in a study of OX40 agonist ivuxolimab in advanced cancers. Produced via immunoSEQ multiplex PCR; TCRdb's table is partial and in-frame only. The sample lists 76,000 or so clones; around 90% were seen once. The starting material was CD4+ or CD8+ T cells sorted from blood, obtained in a trial of the OX40 agonist ivuxolimab. The receptors stem from an adult with an advanced solid tumor such as melanoma, head and neck, liver or kidney cancer.

The chain recombines TRBV11-2 with TRBJ2-1; 7 positions match TRBD2. The CDR3 runs to 15 residues. Germline CDR1 reads SGHAT; CDR2 reads FQNNGV. Germline trimming cut 1 base from V and 8 bases from J; bases unmatched to any gene: 8. In DNA, the CDR3 is TGTGCCAGCAGCTTAGGGGCGGGAGTTTCTGATGAGCAGTTCTTC. Protein product: CASSLGAGVSDEQFF.

This CDR3 reads CASSYGTGNYEQYF. CDR3 sequence (DNA): TGTGCCAGCAGCTACGGGACAGGGAACTACGAGCAGTACTTC. V usage is TRBV7-2 and J usage is TRBJ2-7; TRBD1 matches at 9 bases. The CDR3 runs to 14 residues. The germline CDR1 and CDR2 sequences are SGHTA and FQGNSA. With V trimmed by 4 bases and J by 3 bases, 4 bases remained unmatched.

The chain joins TRBV7-2 to TRBJ2-7; 7 bases fit TRBD2. Per germline, CDR1 SGHTA and CDR2 FQGNSA. There are 14 residues in the CDR3. Trimming at V came to 1 base and at J to 2 bases, leaving 2 bases not matched to a gene. The chain's CDR3 is CASSLGLAAYEQYF. CDR3 DNA: TGTGCCAGCAGCTTAGGACTAGCAGCCTACGAGCAGTACTTC.

V gene TRBV5-1 combines with J gene TRBJ2-2; 11 bases match TRBD2. J lost 4 bases, V lost 4 bases, and 6 bases had no gene match. In germline, CDR1 is SGHRS, CDR2 YFSETQ. This CDR3 contains 16 residues. For the CDR3, the DNA is TGCGCCAGCAGCGCCGGGACTAGCGGATTCACCGGGGAGCTGTTTTTT. It specifies CASSAGTSGFTGELFF. Full variable domain (outside the CDR3, taken from reference TRBV5-1 and TRBJ2-2): KAGVTQTPRYLIKTRGQQVTLSCSPISGHRSVSWYQQTPGQGLQFLFEYFSETQRNKGNFPGRFSGRQFSNSRSEMNVSTLELGDSALYLCASSAGTSGFTGELFFGEGSRLTVL.

This clone has a handful of counts. This chain connects TRBV28 to TRBJ2-7, with D tentatively TRBD1 or TRBD2 (5 bases each). Per the germline V gene, CDR1 is MDHEN and CDR2 is SYDVKM. The CDR3 runs to 13 residues. V gave up 3 bases and J gave up 4 bases, with 10 bases separating them. CDR3 sequence: CASSLGVEYEQYF. Written as DNA, the CDR3 is TGTGCCAGCAGTTTGGGGGTTGAGTACGAGCAGTACTTC. Combining the CDR3 with reference TRBV28 and TRBJ2-7 gives the whole variable domain DVKVTQSSRYLVKRTGEKVFLECVQDMDHENMFWYRQDPGLGLRLIYFSYDVKMKEKGDIPEGYSVSREKKERFSLILESASTNQTSMYLCASSLGVEYEQYFGPGTRLTVT.

This chain uses TRBV10-1 with TRBJ2-5; D remains ambiguous. This CDR3 region has 13 residues. Germline V CDR1 and CDR2: WNHNN, SYGVQD (reference sequence). With 4 bases removed from V and 5 bases from J, the gap between germline ends came to 11 bases. The DNA of the CDR3 is TGCGCCAGCAGTGTGGCAGTAGGGGAGACCCAGTACTTC. Protein: CASSVAVGETQYF.

As for this clone: Other nucleotide sequences in the sample specify the same CDR3. The chain is built from TRBV28 and TRBJ2-5; 8 positions match TRBD1. Germline V lookup: CDR1 MDHEN, CDR2 SYDVKM. The CDR3 spans 13 residues. The V segment lost 5 bases and the J segment 3 bases; nucleotides outside the gene matches: 2. The CDR3 nucleotides read TGTGCCAGCAGTCCGGACAGGGAAGAGACCCAGTACTTC. Its protein is CASSPDREETQYF.

The CDR3, as DNA: TGTGCCAGCAGTTACTTCGGGGGAGCCTACGAGCAGTACTTC. Its translation: CASSYFGGAYEQYF. The rearrangement links TRBV6-5 to TRBJ2-5, with a possible D match to TRBD2 (6 bases). The DNA end is more similar to TRBJ2-7, so the J call may be wrong. Germline loops: CDR1 MNHEY, CDR2 SVGAGI. CDR3 size: 14 residues.

The J gene is TRBJ2-7, the V gene TRBV6-1, with D possibly TRBD2 on 5 matching bases. Trimming removed 8 bases from V and 0 bases from J, with 5 bases in between. The CDR3 runs 11 residues. In germline, CDR1 is MNHNS, CDR2 SASEGT. The CDR3 nucleotides read TGTGCCAGCGAGGGCTCCTACGAGCAGTACTTC. Amino acid sequence: CASEGSYEQYF.

The chain recombines TRBV29-1 with TRBJ2-1, with 11 nucleotides matching TRBD2. Germline CDR1 and CDR2: SQVTM and ANQGSEA. The CDR3 is made up of 13 amino acids. With 6 bases clipped from V and 3 bases from J, the junction kept 1 base outside the gene matches. The CDR3 sequence: CSVGLADYNEQFF. CDR3 DNA: TGCAGCGTGGGACTAGCGGACTACAATGAGCAGTTCTTC.

This clone has a single count. The genes are TRBV4-1 and TRBJ2-7, with D unclear. CDR3 size: 13 residues. Trimming took off 1 base at V and 6 bases at J, with 10 bases between the two ends. Germline V gene sequence: CDR1 MGHRA, CDR2 YSYEKL. The CDR3, as DNA: TGCGCCAGCAGCCAAGGCCCCAGCGCCGAGCAGTACTTC. Its protein is CASSQGPSAEQYF.

The rearrangement joins TRBV2 to TRBJ2-7; 16 nucleotides align to TRBD2. CDR3 length: 17 residues. Germline V gives CDR1 SNHLY, CDR2 FYNNEI. V shed 1 base and J 6 bases; nucleotides not matched to a gene: 6. The CDR3 DNA reads TGTGCCAGCAGTGAAGTGGGACTAGCGGGAGGGCCTCTCGAGCAGTACTTC. Amino acids: CASSEVGLAGGPLEQYF.

The chain recombines TRBV5-1 with TRBJ2-3, with TRBD1 matching over 9 bases. The CDR3 length is 15 residues. Germline CDR1 and CDR2: SGHRS and YFSETQ. With V trimmed by 6 bases and J by 3 bases, 8 bases remained unmatched. In DNA, the CDR3 is TGCGCCAGCACACCGTGGACAGGGGAAACAGATACGCAGTATTTT. Encoded protein: CASTPWTGETDTQYF.

Here the CDR3 reads CASRAHGLNSGANVLTF. CDR3 DNA sequence: TGTGCCAGCAGGGCCCATGGGTTGAACTCTGGGGCCAACGTCCTGACTTTC. The V and J genes are TRBV27 and TRBJ2-6; no firm D call. The CDR3 runs to 17 residues. V shed 6 bases and J shed 0 bases, with 15 bases lying between them. The germline V gene has CDR1 MNHEY and CDR2 SMNVEV (reference sequence).

The chain combines TRBV1 with TRBJ2-7; TRBD2 is the table's D call and was not checked against the DNA. TRBV1 is a pseudogene segment. This CDR3 region has 14 residues. The CDR3 spells CTTIGTSGSYEQYF. CDR3 nucleotides: TGCACCACCATCGGGACTAGCGGGAGCTACGAGCAGTACTTC.

This clone occurred once. The chain employs TRBV28 and TRBJ1-2, with D maybe TRBD1 (6 bases). Germline values: CDR1 MDHEN, CDR2 SYDVKM. Between the trimmed V and J ends, which lost 2 bases and 7 bases, there was a span of 11 bases. This CDR3 region has 13 residues. The CDR3 DNA is TGTGCCAGCAGTTTAGGGGGGGGCTCTGGCTACACCTTC. Amino acid sequence: CASSLGGGSGYTF.

J is TRBJ2-5 and V is TRBV13; 7 nucleotides match TRBD1. The V and J ends lost 5 bases and 1 base, in that order; junction bases with no gene match: 1. The CDR3 covers 13 residues. CDR1 and CDR2 (germline): PRHDT, FYEKMQ (reference sequence). CDR3 in DNA: TGTGCCAGCAGCCGGGACAGCCAAGAGACCCAGTACTTC. The encoded protein is CASSRDSQETQYF.

The chain has TRBV29-1 and TRBJ1-2; 9 bases agree with TRBD1. CDR1 is SQVTM and CDR2 is ANQGSEA in the germline V gene. Trimming at V came to 0 bases and at J to 6 bases, leaving 8 bases not matched to a gene. The CDR3 has 15 amino acids. The DNA for the CDR3 is TGCAGCGTTGAAGATTTCGACAGGGGGATGGATGGCTACACCTTC. Amino acids: CSVEDFDRGMDGYTF.

The gene calls are TRBV10-2 and TRBJ2-7; TRBD2 aligns across 12 bases. The J segment lost 7 bases and the V segment lost 8 bases, leaving 18 bases of the junction unmatched. Per germline, CDR1 WSHSY and CDR2 SAAADI. This CDR3 is 17 amino acids long. The CDR3 spells CASSHLAGGLKGGEQYF. CDR3 coding DNA: TGCGCCAGCTCCCATCTAGCGGGAGGGCTCAAGGGGGGGGAGCAGTACTTC.

The rearrangement joins TRBV2 to TRBJ2-7; 7 bases fit TRBD2. Germline V gene data show CDR1 as SNHLY and CDR2 as FYNNEI. V gave up 6 bases and J gave up 6 bases; unmatched junction bases: 8. The CDR3 runs 13 residues. CDR3 in DNA: TGTGCCAGCAGGAGGGAGGGCGTCAGCGAGCAGTACTTC. Its translation: CASRREGVSEQYF. Based on the CDR3 plus reference TRBV2 and TRBJ2-7, the full variable domain is EPEVTQTPSHQVTQMGQEVILRCVPISNHLYFYWYRQILGQKVEFLVSFYNNEISEKSEIFDDQFSVERPDGSNFTLKIRSTKLEDSAMYFCASRREGVSEQYFGPGTRLTVT.

The chain employs TRBV12-5 and TRBJ2-5; the D is unclear. The DNA end is a closer match to TRBJ2-7, so the J assignment may be wrong. The length of the CDR3 is 17 residues. CDR1 and CDR2 from the germline V gene are LGHNT and FRNRAP. The CDR3 loop is CASGFNPSQKLTYEQYF. CDR3 nucleotide sequence: TGTGCTAGTGGTTTTAACCCGTCCCAGAAGTTGACCTACGAGCAGTACTTC.